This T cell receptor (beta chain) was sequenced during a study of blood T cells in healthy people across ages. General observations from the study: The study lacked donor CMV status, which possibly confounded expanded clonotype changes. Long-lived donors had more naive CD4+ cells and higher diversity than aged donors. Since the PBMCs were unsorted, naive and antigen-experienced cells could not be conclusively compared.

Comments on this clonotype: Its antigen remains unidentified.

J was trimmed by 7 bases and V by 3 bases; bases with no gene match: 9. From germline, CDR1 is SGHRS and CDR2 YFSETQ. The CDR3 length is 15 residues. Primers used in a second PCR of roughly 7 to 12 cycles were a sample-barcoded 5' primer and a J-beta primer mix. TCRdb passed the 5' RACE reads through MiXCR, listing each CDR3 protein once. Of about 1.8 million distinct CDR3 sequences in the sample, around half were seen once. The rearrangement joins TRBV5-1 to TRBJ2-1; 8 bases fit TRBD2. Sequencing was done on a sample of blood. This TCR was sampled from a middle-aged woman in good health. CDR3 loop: CASSSRPGGGNEQFF. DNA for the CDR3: TGCGCCAGCAGCTCCCGCCCCGGGGGGGGTAATGAGCAGTTCTTC.